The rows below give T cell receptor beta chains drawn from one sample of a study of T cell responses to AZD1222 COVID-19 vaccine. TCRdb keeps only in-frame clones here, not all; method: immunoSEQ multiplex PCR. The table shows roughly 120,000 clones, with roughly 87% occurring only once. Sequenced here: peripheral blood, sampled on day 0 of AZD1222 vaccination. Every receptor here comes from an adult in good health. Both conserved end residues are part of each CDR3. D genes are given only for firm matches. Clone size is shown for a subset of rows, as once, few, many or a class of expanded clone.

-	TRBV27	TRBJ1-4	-	CASSLRAPRGFEKLFF	TGTGCCAGCAGTTTAAGGGCGCCCAGGGGATTCGAAAAACTGTTTTTT
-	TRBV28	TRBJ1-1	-	CASSFSEGTEAFF	TGTGCCAGCAGTTTCTCCGAGGGAACTGAAGCTTTCTTT
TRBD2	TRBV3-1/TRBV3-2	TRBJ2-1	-	CASSQGLLAGGGSYNEQFF	TGTGCCAGCAGCCAAGGTCTGCTAGCGGGAGGTGGTTCCTACAATGAGCAGTTCTTC
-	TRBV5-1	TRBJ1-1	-	CASSLGGQGGTEAFF	TGCGCCAGCAGCTTGGGAGGGCAGGGCGGCACTGAAGCTTTCTTT
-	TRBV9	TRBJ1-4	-	CASSVGYSTEKLFF	TGTGCCAGCAGCGTAGGATATAGCACTGAAAAACTGTTTTTT
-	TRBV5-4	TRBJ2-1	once	CASSLEEVPNEQFF	TGTGCCAGCAGCTTGGAGGAGGTGCCCAATGAGCAGTTCTTC
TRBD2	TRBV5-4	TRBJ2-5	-	CASSYRTSGGAETQYF	TGTGCCAGCAGCTACCGGACTAGCGGGGGGGCTGAGACCCAGTACTTC
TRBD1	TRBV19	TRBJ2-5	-	CASSDRGLPETQYF	TGTGCCAGTAGTGACAGGGGGCTGCCCGAGACCCAGTACTTC
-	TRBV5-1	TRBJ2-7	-	CASSPRDSPSYEQYF	TGCGCCAGCAGCCCGAGGGACTCGCCCTCCTACGAGCAGTACTTC
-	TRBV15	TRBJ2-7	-	CATSRDRETYEQYF	TGTGCCACCAGCAGAGACAGGGAAACCTACGAGCAGTACTTC
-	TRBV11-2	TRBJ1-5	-	CASSLHRGQPQHF	TGTGCCAGCAGCTTACATCGAGGGCAGCCCCAGCATTTT
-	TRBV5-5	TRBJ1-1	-	CASSSGHPNTEAFF	TGTGCCAGCAGCTCTGGACATCCGAACACTGAAGCTTTCTTT
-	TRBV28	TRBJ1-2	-	CASSLSVGGRGEYGYTF	TGTGCCAGCAGTTTATCCGTGGGAGGTAGGGGGGAATATGGCTACACCTTC
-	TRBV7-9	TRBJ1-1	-	CASSFTEQQVPHTEAFF	TGTGCCAGCAGCTTTACGGAACAACAGGTCCCACACACTGAAGCTTTCTTT
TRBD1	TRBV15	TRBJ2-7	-	CATSRVGQGYEQYF	TGTGCCACCAGCAGAGTGGGACAGGGTTACGAGCAGTACTTC
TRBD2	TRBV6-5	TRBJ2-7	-	CASSRLAGAGEQYF	TGTGCCAGCAGCCGACTAGCGGGAGCGGGAGAGCAGTACTTC